The present T cell receptor (beta chain) was sequenced within a study of identical twins. This clonotype was counted between two and nine times. Its specificity is not known. The V gene's germline CDR1 is MDHEN and CDR2 SYDVKM. V was pared by 6 bases and J by 2 bases, with 11 bases between. This CDR3 region has 13 residues. Study findings and constraints: Low generation-probability sequences were in excess among twin-shared out-of-frame alpha sequences.

TCRdb recomputed calls from the 5' RACE reads with MiXCR, one row per CDR3 protein. The sample has around 670,000 distinct CDR3 sequences; over 5% are singletons. With no exceptions, donors were healthy Caucasians. The receptor's source is a man younger than 35 in good health. The J gene is TRBJ2-7, the V gene TRBV28; no reliable D call. What was sequenced was naive T cells sorted from blood. For the CDR3, the DNA is TGTGCCAGCAGGCTCGATAGGGCCTACGAGCAGTACTTC. Protein product: CASRLDRAYEQYF.